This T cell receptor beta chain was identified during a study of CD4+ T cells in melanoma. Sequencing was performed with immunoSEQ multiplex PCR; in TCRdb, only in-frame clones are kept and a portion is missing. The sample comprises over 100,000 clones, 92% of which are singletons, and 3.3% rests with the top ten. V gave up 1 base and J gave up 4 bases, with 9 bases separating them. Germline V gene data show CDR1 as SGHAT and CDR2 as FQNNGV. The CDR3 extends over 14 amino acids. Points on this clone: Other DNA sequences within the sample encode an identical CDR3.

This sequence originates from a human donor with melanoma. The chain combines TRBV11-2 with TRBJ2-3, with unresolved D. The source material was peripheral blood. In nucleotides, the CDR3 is TGTGCCAGCAGCTTAGGGGTCCGGGCAGATACGCAGTATTTT. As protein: CASSLGVRADTQYF.